What follows are 28 T cell receptor beta chains derived from one specimen sequenced in a study of blood T cell repertoires in COVID-19. Only in-frame clones appear in the TCRdb table, and some are missing; sequencing was by immunoSEQ multiplex PCR. The table lists about 400,000 clones, roughly 90% of them singletons. Sequenced material: peripheral blood. These TCRs come from a man aged 35 to 55 with acute or convalescent COVID-19.

The chain couples TRBV30 to TRBJ1-2; D perhaps matches TRBD1 (5 bases). Germline CDR1 and CDR2: GTSNPN and SVGIG (reference sequence). This CDR3 region has 12 residues. Trimming stripped 0 bases from V and 7 bases from J, with 9 bases between. The CDR3 protein is CAWSVGGAGYTF. The CDR3 region has the DNA TGTGCCTGGAGTGTAGGAGGGGCTGGCTACACCTTC.

The V and J genes are TRBV29-1 and TRBJ1-2, with D perhaps TRBD1 (5 bases). CDR1 SQVTM and CDR2 ANQGSEA come from the germline V gene. Trimming stripped 6 bases from V and 7 bases from J, with 12 bases between. This CDR3 has 11 residues. The CDR3 region has the DNA TGCAGCGTACCGTTTCAGGGTGGCTACACCTTC. Residues: CSVPFQGGYTF.

The chain joins TRBV7-9 to TRBJ1-1, with TRBD1 matching over 7 bases. Germline CDR1 SEHNR, CDR2 FQNEAQ (reference sequence). The V segment lost 4 bases and the J segment 1 base; nucleotides outside the gene matches: 3. The length of the CDR3 is 14 residues. CDR3 in DNA: TGTGCCAGCAGCTACAGGGGAAGGAACACTGAAGCTTTCTTT. Protein product: CASSYRGRNTEAFF.

This chain joins TRBV6-5 and TRBJ2-7; no firm D call. The germline V gene has CDR1 MNHEY and CDR2 SVGAGI. Trimming removed 0 bases at V and 0 bases at J, with 9 bases between. This CDR3 comprises 15 residues. The CDR3 nucleotides are TGTGCCAGCAGTTACTCGACATTTAGCTCCTACGAGCAGTACTTC. Its translation is CASSYSTFSSYEQYF.

This chain connects TRBV18 to TRBJ1-3, with D possibly matching TRBD1 (5 bases). Trimming pared 5 bases from V and 0 bases from J, leaving 14 bases between. This CDR3 spans 16 amino acids. Germline-derived CDR1 and CDR2 are KGHSH and LQKENI. CDR3 sequence reads: CASSTSRGGSGNTIYF. CDR3 sequence (DNA): TGTGCCAGCTCAACCAGTAGGGGAGGCTCTGGAAACACCATATATTTT.

The gene calls are TRBV15 and TRBJ2-1; 12 bases match TRBD1. The CDR3 is made up of 17 amino acids. Trimming at V came to 2 bases and at J to 8 bases, leaving 10 bases not matched to a gene. The germline gives CDR1 LNHNV, CDR2 YYDKDF (reference sequence). CDR3: CATSRQPTGTGGYEQFF. CDR3 in DNA: TGTGCCACCAGCAGACAACCGACAGGGACAGGGGGCTATGAGCAGTTCTTC.

The chain carries TRBV10-3 and TRBJ2-7; no clear D. Trimming left V 3 bases short and J 0 bases short, with 6 bases between. In germline, CDR1 is ENHRY, CDR2 SYGVKD. The CDR3 consists of 13 residues. The CDR3 region has the DNA TGTGCCATCAGTGAATCCAGCTCCTACGAGCAGTACTTC. It specifies CAISESSSYEQYF.

This chain connects TRBV15 to TRBJ2-5; 8 bases are a match to TRBD2. Germline lookup yields CDR1 LNHNV and CDR2 YYDKDF (reference sequence). Losses at the gene ends were 0 bases for V and 7 bases for J; bases not matched to a gene: 4. The CDR3 totals 14 residues. The CDR3 sequence: CATSRDTGGVTQYF. In DNA, the CDR3 is TGTGCCACCAGCAGAGATACGGGAGGGGTGACCCAGTACTTC. The variable domain in full, completed from reference TRBV15 and TRBJ2-5, reads DAMVIQNPRYQVTQFGKPVTLSCSQTLNHNVMYWYQQKSSQAPKLLFHYYDKDFNNEADTPDNFQSRRPNTSFCFLDIRSPGLGDTAMYLCATSRDTGGVTQYFGPGTRLLVL.

V usage is TRBV6-5 and J usage is TRBJ1-2; 9 bases line up with TRBD1. This CDR3 is built from 15 residues. The germline V gene encodes CDR1 MNHEY and CDR2 SVGAGI. V shed 6 bases, J shed 2 bases, and the junction held 7 bases outside the gene matches. The CDR3 nucleotides read TGTGCCAGCAGGGACACAGGGGGCGGGAACTATGGCTACACCTTC. Amino acid sequence: CASRDTGGGNYGYTF.

The chain recombines TRBV2 with TRBJ1-1; the match to TRBD1 covers 8 bases. The CDR3 covers 15 residues. The V gene's germline CDR1 is SNHLY and CDR2 FYNNEI. The junction had 9 bases not matched to a gene; V was cut back by 5 bases and J by 4 bases. CDR3 nucleotides: TGTGCCAGCAGTCGCGTAAACAGGGGGGGCACTGAAGCTTTCTTT. Translation: CASSRVNRGGTEAFF.

The chain couples TRBV3-1 (or the pseudogene TRBV3-2) to TRBJ2-7; D is perhaps TRBD1 (5 bases). CDR3 length equals 15 residues. CDR1 LGHDT and CDR2 YNNKEL come from the germline V gene (reference sequence). The germline V and J ends were trimmed by 1 base and 2 bases, with 12 bases remaining between them. CDR3 region: CASSQAYAGTYEQYF. Here the CDR3 DNA reads TGTGCCAGCAGCCAAGCGTATGCAGGGACCTACGAGCAGTACTTC.

This rearrangement joins TRBV11-2 to TRBJ1-1, with D uncertain. The V end lost 5 bases, the J end lost 5 bases, and 12 bases lay between the germline ends. This CDR3 spans 13 amino acids. Germline values: CDR1 SGHAT, CDR2 FQNNGV. CDR3 amino acids: CASSLSGTTEAFF. The CDR3 DNA sequence: TGTGCCAGCAGCCTCTCAGGTACGACTGAAGCTTTCTTT.

The chain is built from TRBV28 and TRBJ1-1; D might be TRBD1 (6 bases). Per germline, CDR1 MDHEN and CDR2 SYDVKM. This CDR3 contains 13 residues. Trimming pared 5 bases from V and 3 bases from J, leaving 10 bases between. The DNA for the CDR3 is TGTGCCAGCAGTATAAGGACAGACACTGAAGCTTTCTTT. As protein: CASSIRTDTEAFF.

V gene TRBV5-4 combines with J gene TRBJ2-1; 7 nucleotides agree with TRBD2. Trimming took 0 bases from V and 7 from J; bases not matched to a gene: 7. The CDR3 spans 15 residues. The germline CDR1 and CDR2 sequences are SGHNT and YYREEE (reference sequence). The CDR3 spells CASSLVSRETNEQFF. DNA for the CDR3: TGTGCCAGCAGCTTGGTCTCGCGGGAGACTAATGAGCAGTTCTTC.

This clone was counted a single time. The rearrangement joins TRBV18 to TRBJ1-4; 11 bases are shared with TRBD1. The V segment lost 4 bases and the J segment 2 bases; nucleotides outside the gene matches: 6. Germline values: CDR1 KGHSH, CDR2 LQKENI. The CDR3 runs 17 residues. CDR3 nucleotide sequence: TGTGCCAGCTCACAACGGACAGGGGGCTACACTAATGAAAAACTGTTTTTT. Its protein product is CASSQRTGGYTNEKLFF.

V is TRBV11-2 and J is TRBJ1-1; D may be TRBD1 (5 bases). Trimming took off 2 bases at V and 1 base at J, with 11 bases between the two ends. This CDR3 is built from 15 residues. Germline loops: CDR1 SGHAT, CDR2 FQNNGV. This CDR3 is CASSLRLTGNTEAFF. CDR3 nucleotides: TGTGCCAGCAGCTTACGCCTTACAGGGAACACTGAAGCTTTCTTT.

This clone was found once. This chain links TRBV30 with TRBJ2-7, with unresolved D. The germline V and J ends were trimmed by 4 bases and 3 bases, with 16 bases remaining between them. The CDR3 has 14 amino acids. Germline CDR1 reads GTSNPN; CDR2 reads SVGIG (reference sequence). This CDR3 is CAWKALRLGYEQYF. The CDR3 DNA is TGTGCCTGGAAGGCTTTGAGACTTGGCTACGAGCAGTACTTC.

The chain carries TRBV27 and TRBJ2-1, with D hard to call. Trimming took off 1 base at V and 8 bases at J, with 3 bases between the two ends. In germline, CDR1 is MNHEY, CDR2 SMNVEV (reference sequence). The CDR3 extends over 11 amino acids. The CDR3 reads CASSLFDEQFF. CDR3 nucleotide sequence: TGTGCCAGCAGTTTATTCGATGAGCAGTTCTTC.

This clone has more than one count but fewer than ten. V and J are TRBV18 and TRBJ2-3; perhaps TRBD1 as D (5 bases). The CDR3 extends over 15 amino acids. Germline CDR1 is KGHSH and CDR2 is LQKENI. The V and J ends lost 0 bases and 2 bases respectively, with 9 bases between them. CDR3 region: CASSPPTDPTDTQYF. In DNA form, the CDR3 reads TGTGCCAGCTCACCACCGACAGACCCCACAGATACGCAGTATTTT. Complete variable domain (other parts from reference TRBV18 and TRBJ2-3): NAGVMQNPRHLVRRRGQEARLRCSPMKGHSHVYWYRQLPEEGLKFMVYLQKENIIDESGMPKERFSAEFPKEGPSILRIQQVVRGDSAAYFCASSPPTDPTDTQYFGPGTRLTVL.

This sequence joins TRBV4-1 and TRBJ1-2; D gene uncertain. V lost 0 bases to trimming and J lost 3 bases, with 20 bases between them. The CDR3 loop spans 18 amino acids. The germline CDR1 and CDR2 sequences are MGHRA and YSYEKL. The CDR3 sequence is CASSQDPLPRMRDYGYTF. As DNA, the CDR3 is TGCGCCAGCAGCCAAGATCCGCTCCCCCGGATGAGGGACTATGGCTACACCTTC.

This clone was picked up many times. This rearrangement joins TRBV15 to TRBJ2-5; 8 nucleotides agree with TRBD2. J was trimmed by 0 bases and V by 5 bases; bases with no gene match: 2. The CDR3 totals 14 residues. Per the germline V gene, CDR1 is LNHNV and CDR2 is YYDKDF (reference sequence). CDR3 DNA: TGTGCCACCAGCGCGGGGGGAGACCAAGAGACCCAGTACTTC. Protein: CATSAGGDQETQYF.

The chain uses TRBV6-4 and TRBJ2-7; a possible D gene is TRBD1 (6 bases). The CDR3 is 14 amino acids. V lost 10 bases to trimming and J lost 1 base, with 17 bases between them. The germline CDR1 and CDR2 sequences are MRHNA and SNTAGT. The CDR3 spells CANHFNRDSYEQYF. Here the CDR3 DNA reads TGTGCCAACCATTTTAACAGGGATTCCTACGAGCAGTACTTC.

The rearrangement uses TRBV7-9 and TRBJ2-5, with D perhaps matching TRBD1 (6 bases). Germline values: CDR1 SEHNR, CDR2 FQNEAQ (reference sequence). V was shortened by 11 bases and J by 4 bases, with 17 bases between the two germline ends. There are 13 residues in the CDR3. In DNA form, the CDR3 reads TGTGCCGGGAAATACAGGGTAGGAGAGACCCAGTACTTC. Residues: CAGKYRVGETQYF.

This clone was seen more than once but under ten times. The V gene is TRBV6-1, the J gene TRBJ1-5; 9 bases map to TRBD1. Looked up from germline, CDR1 is MNHNS and CDR2 is SASEGT. Trimming took 3 bases from V and 1 from J; bases not matched to a gene: 7. This CDR3 has 17 amino acids. This chain's CDR3 is CASSDYRGPRSNQPQHF. The DNA of the CDR3 is TGTGCCAGCAGTGACTACAGGGGGCCTCGGAGCAATCAGCCCCAGCATTTT.

The chain uses TRBV5-1 and TRBJ2-7; a possible D gene is TRBD2 (5 bases). This CDR3 comprises 12 residues. Trimming left V 4 bases short and J 6 bases short, with 11 bases between. The germline V gene encodes CDR1 SGHRS and CDR2 YFSETQ. CDR3 amino acids: CASSTREFEQYF. In DNA form, the CDR3 reads TGCGCCAGCAGCACTAGGGAGTTCGAGCAGTACTTC.

This sequence joins TRBV7-9 and TRBJ2-6; D gene unclear. The CDR3 length is 14 residues. Trimming left V 6 bases short and J 4 bases short, with 10 bases between. Germline CDR1 SEHNR, CDR2 FQNEAQ (reference sequence). The CDR3 DNA sequence: TGTGCCAGCAGGGGCCCATCCGGGGCCAACGTCCTGACTTTC. Translated: CASRGPSGANVLTF.

On this clone: This CDR3 is also generated by other DNA sequences in the sample. The chain carries TRBV30 and TRBJ1-2; D may be TRBD1 (6 bases). Germline lookup yields CDR1 GTSNPN and CDR2 SVGIG (reference sequence). The V end lost 0 bases, the J end lost 4 bases, and 9 bases lay between the germline ends. This CDR3 is built from 13 residues. CDR3 region: CAWSVQGSYGYTF. In DNA, the CDR3 is TGTGCCTGGAGTGTACAGGGCAGCTATGGCTACACCTTC.

In this sample, this clone turned up once. The genes are TRBV27 and TRBJ2-1, with 9 nucleotides matching TRBD1. Unmatched junction bases numbered 9, after V lost 7 bases and J lost 5 bases. The germline CDR1 and CDR2 sequences are MNHEY and SMNVEV (reference sequence). The CDR3 runs to 15 residues. The CDR3 reads CASTPGQGWDNEQFF. DNA for the CDR3: TGTGCCAGCACCCCAGGACAGGGGTGGGACAATGAGCAGTTCTTC.